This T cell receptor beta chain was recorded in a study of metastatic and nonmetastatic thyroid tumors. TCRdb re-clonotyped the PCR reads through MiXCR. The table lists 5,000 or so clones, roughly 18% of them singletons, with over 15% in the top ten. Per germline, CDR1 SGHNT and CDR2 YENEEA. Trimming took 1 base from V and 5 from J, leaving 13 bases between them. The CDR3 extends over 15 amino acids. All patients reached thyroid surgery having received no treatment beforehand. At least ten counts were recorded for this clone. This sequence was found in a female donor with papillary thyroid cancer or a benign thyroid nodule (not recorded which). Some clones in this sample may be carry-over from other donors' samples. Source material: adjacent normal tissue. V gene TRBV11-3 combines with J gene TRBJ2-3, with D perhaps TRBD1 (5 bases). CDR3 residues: CASSLGGRAIDTQYF. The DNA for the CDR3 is TGTGCCAGCAGCTTAGGGGGCAGGGCTATAGATACGCAGTATTTT.